The clone carrying this T cell receptor (beta chain) was observed once. The data originate from a study of control samples from healthy donors and cancer patients. Germline V gene lookup returns CDR1 MGHDK and CDR2 SYGVNS. The CDR3 runs to 13 residues. Deletions cut 2 bases from V and 6 bases from J, with 10 bases between. The method was immunoSEQ multiplex PCR; TCRdb's version includes in-frame clones alone and lacks a portion of them. The data hold 140,000 to 150,000 clones, with 93% observed a single time. This receptor was obtained from a man younger than 30 in good health. The chain employs TRBV25-1 and TRBJ1-2; D is undetermined. The sequenced sample consisted of blood. CDR3 protein: CASSERLGNGYTF. CDR3 DNA sequence: TGTGCCAGCAGTGAAAGACTGGGAAATGGCTACACCTTC.